This T cell receptor beta chain derives from a study of control samples from healthy donors and cancer patients. This CDR3 has 15 residues. With V trimmed by 1 base and J by 5 bases, 4 bases remained unmatched. The germline CDR1 and CDR2 sequences are SGHDT and YYEEEE. TCRdb's copy holds only in-frame clones and misses some; the assay was immunoSEQ multiplex PCR. The sample yields more than 65,000 clones, around nine tenths seen once. Sequenced input: PBMCs. The chain couples TRBV5-6 to TRBJ2-5; 11 nucleotides agree with TRBD2. The source of this sequence is a woman in her sixties or seventies with head and neck cancer. In DNA form, the CDR3 reads TGTGCCAGCAGCTTGTCTAGCGGGGGGATGGAGACCCAGTACTTC. This sequence encodes CASSLSSGGMETQYF.